This TCR beta chain was recorded in a study of early T cells in non-severe SARS-CoV-2 infection. Across the study: Alpha and beta chains were unpaired, from unsorted whole-blood bulk RNA. Whole-study findings and limits: VDJdb-based annotation leaned toward anti-spike CD8 responses and missed private and CD4 specificities.

This clonotype came up many times. The antigen is unknown. CDR3 size: 15 residues. Germline V gene sequence: CDR1 SGHVS, CDR2 FNYEAQ. Trimming shortened V by 2 bases and J by 0 bases, and 7 bases separated the two germline ends. TCRdb processed the 5' RACE reads anew with MiXCR; each CDR3 protein has one entry. In the table there are around 70,000 distinct CDR3 sequences, more than 9% of which are singletons. This clonotype originated in an adult who was a healthcare worker with PCR-confirmed SARS-CoV-2 infection or an uninfected control (not recorded which). Sequencing used whole blood. The chain has TRBV7-6 and TRBJ2-2; D is perhaps TRBD2 (5 bases). The CDR3 DNA reads TGTGCCAGCAGCTTACAAGCGGCGAACACCGGGGAGCTGTTTTTT. This encodes CASSLQAANTGELFF.